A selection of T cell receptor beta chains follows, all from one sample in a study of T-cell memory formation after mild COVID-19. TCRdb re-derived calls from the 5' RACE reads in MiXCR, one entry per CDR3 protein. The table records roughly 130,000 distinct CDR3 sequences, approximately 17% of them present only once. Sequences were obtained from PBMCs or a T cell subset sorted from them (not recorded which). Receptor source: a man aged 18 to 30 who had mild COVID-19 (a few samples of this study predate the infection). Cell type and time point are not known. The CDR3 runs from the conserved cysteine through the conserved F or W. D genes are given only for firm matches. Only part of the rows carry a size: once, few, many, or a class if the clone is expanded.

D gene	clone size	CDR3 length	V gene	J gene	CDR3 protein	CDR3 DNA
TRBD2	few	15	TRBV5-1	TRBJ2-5	CASSWGTSGKETQYF	TGCGCCAGCAGCTGGGGGACTAGCGGCAAAGAGACCCAGTACTTC
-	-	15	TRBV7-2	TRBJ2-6	CASSWQVLPGNVLTF	TGTGCCAGCAGCTGGCAGGTCCTTCCCGGCAACGTCCTGACTTTC
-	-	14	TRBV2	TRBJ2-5	CASSRFGEEETQYF	TGTGCCAGCAGTAGGTTTGGGGAAGAGGAGACCCAGTACTTC
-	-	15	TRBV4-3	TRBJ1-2	CASSQELELDYGYTF	TGCGCCAGCAGCCAAGAATTGGAGCTCGACTATGGCTACACCTTC
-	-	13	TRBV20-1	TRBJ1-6	CSARDSYNSPLHF	TGCAGTGCTCGGGACTCCTATAATTCACCCCTCCACTTT
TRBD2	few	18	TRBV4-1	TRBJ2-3	CASSLSRGRGGLSDTQYF	TGCGCCAGCAGCCTCTCTCGGGGGCGGGGGGGCCTGTCAGATACGCAGTATTTT
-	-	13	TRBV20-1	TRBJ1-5	CSARRGINQPQHF	TGCAGTGCTAGGCGGGGGATCAATCAGCCCCAGCATTTT
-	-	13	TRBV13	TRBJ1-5	CTSWNRDNQPQHF	TGTACCAGCTGGAACAGGGACAATCAGCCCCAGCATTTT
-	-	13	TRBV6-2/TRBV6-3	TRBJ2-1	CASRRDPYNEQFF	TGTGCCAGCAGACGGGACCCCTACAATGAGCAGTTCTTC
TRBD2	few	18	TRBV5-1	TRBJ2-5	CASSSGVAGGPSGETQYF	TGCGCCAGCAGCTCCGGTGTAGCGGGGGGCCCCTCGGGAGAGACCCAGTACTTC
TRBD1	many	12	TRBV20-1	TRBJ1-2	CSARNRGYGYTF	TGCAGTGCTAGAAACAGGGGATATGGCTACACCTTC
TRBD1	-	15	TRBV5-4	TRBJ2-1	CASSFVQGAYNEQFF	TGTGCCAGCAGCTTTGTACAGGGGGCTTACAATGAGCAGTTCTTC
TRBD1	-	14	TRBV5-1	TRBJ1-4	CASSRQGAEEKLFF	TGCGCCAGCAGCCGACAGGGGGCTGAAGAAAAACTGTTTTTT
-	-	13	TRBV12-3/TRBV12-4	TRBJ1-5	CASSSRVRQPQHF	TGTGCCAGCAGCTCGCGTGTGAGGCAGCCCCAGCATTTT
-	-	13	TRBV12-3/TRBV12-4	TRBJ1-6	CASSLALGSPLHF	TGTGCCAGCAGTTTAGCGCTCGGTTCACCCCTCCACTTT
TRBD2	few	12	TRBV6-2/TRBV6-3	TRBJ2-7	CASRTSGYEQYF	TGTGCCAGTAGGACTAGCGGCTACGAGCAGTACTTC
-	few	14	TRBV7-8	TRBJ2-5	CASSRLLAVGPSVF	TGTGCCAGCAGCCGCCTACTTGCGGTGGGACCTTCGGTTTTC
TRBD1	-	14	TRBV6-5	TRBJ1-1	CASGGTALNTEAFF	TGTGCCAGCGGTGGGACAGCCTTAAACACTGAAGCTTTCTTT
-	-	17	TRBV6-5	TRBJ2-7	CASSDRDPSLTPYEQYF	TGTGCCAGCAGTGATCGGGACCCCAGTTTAACCCCCTACGAGCAGTACTTC
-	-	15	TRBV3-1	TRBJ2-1	CASSRAGRGRNEQFF	TGTGCCAGCAGCCGTGCGGGCCGGGGCAGAAATGAGCAGTTCTTC
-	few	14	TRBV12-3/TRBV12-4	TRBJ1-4	CASSLRRAEEKLFF	TGTGCCAGCAGTTTACGCAGGGCTGAGGAAAAACTGTTTTTT
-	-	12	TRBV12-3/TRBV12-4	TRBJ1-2	CASSFLNYGYTF	TGTGCCAGCAGTTTCCTTAACTATGGCTACACCTTC
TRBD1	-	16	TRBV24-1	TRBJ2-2	CATSDPGQGNTGELFF	TGTGCCACCAGTGACCCGGGACAGGGGAACACCGGGGAGCTGTTTTTT
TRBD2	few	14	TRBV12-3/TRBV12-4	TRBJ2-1	CASSISGGADEQFF	TGTGCCAGCAGTATTAGCGGGGGGGCGGATGAGCAGTTCTTC
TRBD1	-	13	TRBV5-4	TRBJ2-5	CAGRQGPGETQYF	TGTGCCGGTAGACAGGGCCCGGGGGAGACCCAGTACTTC
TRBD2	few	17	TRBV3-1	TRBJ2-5	CASSPWGGGGAEETQYF	TGTGCCAGCAGCCCATGGGGAGGCGGGGGGGCGGAAGAGACCCAGTACTTC
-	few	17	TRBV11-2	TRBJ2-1	CASSHDFSGRFLHGQFF	TGTGCCAGCAGCCACGACTTCAGCGGGCGCTTCCTACATGGGCAGTTCTTC
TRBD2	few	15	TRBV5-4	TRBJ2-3	CASSGTSGGTDTQYF	TGTGCCAGCAGCGGAACTAGCGGGGGCACAGATACGCAGTATTTT
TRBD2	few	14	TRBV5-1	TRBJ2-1	CASSFGTILHEQFF	TGCGCCAGCAGCTTCGGGACTATTCTTCATGAGCAGTTCTTC
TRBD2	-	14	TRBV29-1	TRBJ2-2	CSARDYKNTGELFF	TGCAGCGCCAGGGACTACAAAAACACCGGGGAGCTGTTTTTT
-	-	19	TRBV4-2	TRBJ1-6	CASKPDERRQGFHNSPLHF	TGTGCCAGCAAACCCGACGAACGCAGGCAGGGGTTCCATAATTCACCCCTCCACTTT
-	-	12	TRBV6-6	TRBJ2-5	CASKTDQETQYF	TGTGCCAGCAAGACAGACCAAGAGACCCAGTACTTC
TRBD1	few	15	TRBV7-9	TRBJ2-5	CASSSKEGGGGTQYF	TGTGCCAGCAGCTCGAAGGAAGGGGGCGGAGGGACCCAGTACTTC
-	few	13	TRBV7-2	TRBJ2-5	CASSPTSRETQYF	TGTGCCAGCAGTCCTACTAGCCGTGAGACCCAGTACTTC
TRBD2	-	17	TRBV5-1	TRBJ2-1	CASTTSGGAWGYNEQFF	TGCGCCAGCACTACTAGCGGGGGGGCCTGGGGCTACAATGAGCAGTTCTTC
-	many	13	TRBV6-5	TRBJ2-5	CASSRDREETQYF	TGTGCCAGCAGCCGAGACAGAGAAGAGACCCAGTACTTC
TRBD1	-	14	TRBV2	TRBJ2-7	CASSPSGTGQHPYF	TGTGCCAGCAGTCCTTCCGGGACAGGGCAACATCCGTACTTC
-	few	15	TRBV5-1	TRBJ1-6	CASSLSGRARSPLHF	TGCGCCAGCAGCTTGTCCGGCAGGGCGCGTTCACCCCTCCACTTT
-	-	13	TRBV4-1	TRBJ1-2	CASSQTGSGGYTF	TGCGCCAGCAGCCAAACAGGGTCCGGGGGCTACACCTTC
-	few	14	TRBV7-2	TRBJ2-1	CASSLGGTYNEQFF	TGTGCCAGCAGCTTAGGGGGCACCTACAATGAGCAGTTCTTC
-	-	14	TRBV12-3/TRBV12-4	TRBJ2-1	CASTYRDSYNEQFF	TGTGCCAGCACCTACAGGGATAGCTACAATGAGCAGTTCTTC
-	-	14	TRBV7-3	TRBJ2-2	CASSFQEDGGELFF	TGTGCCAGCAGCTTCCAGGAGGACGGCGGGGAGCTGTTTTTT
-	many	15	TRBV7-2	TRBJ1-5	CASHPRGGGNQPQHF	TGTGCCAGTCACCCTCGGGGGGGCGGCAATCAGCCCCAGCATTTT
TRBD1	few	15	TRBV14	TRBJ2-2	CASSRYLQGPGELFF	TGTGCCAGCAGCCGATATCTACAGGGGCCCGGGGAGCTGTTTTTT
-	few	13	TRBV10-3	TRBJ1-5	CAISAQDNQPQHF	TGTGCCATCAGTGCACAGGACAATCAGCCCCAGCATTTT